The clone carrying this T cell receptor (beta chain) was seen repeatedly, ten times or more. This sample is part of a study of T cells in Graves' hyperthyroidism and ophthalmopathy. Amplification of TCR beta CDR3 regions used RNA as the template. HTBI primers were the set used in a first-round RT-PCR of the TCR CDR3. TCRdb called the multiplex PCR reads again in MiXCR, with one record for every CDR3 protein. The repertoire holds approximately 360,000 distinct CDR3 sequences, with about 15% as singletons. V lost 4 bases, J lost 0 bases, and 8 bases stayed unmatched. CDR3 length: 16 residues. Germline V gene sequence: CDR1 DFQATT, CDR2 SNEGSKA (reference sequence).

This chain uses TRBV20-1 with TRBJ2-3; TRBD1 matches at 9 bases. This clonotype was obtained from a young woman with Graves' hyperthyroidism that later progressed to Graves' ophthalmopathy. Specimen: blood. The CDR3 sequence: CSATSEGQGSTDTQYF. The CDR3 DNA reads as TGCAGTGCTACATCAGAGGGACAGGGTAGCACAGATACGCAGTATTTT.